Listed here are 2 T cell receptor beta chains from one sample, sequenced in a study of T cell responses to AZD1222 COVID-19 vaccine. Produced via immunoSEQ multiplex PCR; TCRdb's table is partial and in-frame only. In the table there are roughly 120,000 clones, about nine tenths of which are singletons. This material consisted of peripheral blood, taken on day 0 of AZD1222 vaccination. These receptors originate from an adult in good health.

The CDR3 sequence is CASSQAGQHQPQHF. CDR3 in DNA: TGTGCCAGCAGCCAAGCTGGACAACATCAGCCCCAGCATTTT. The chain combines TRBV3-1 (or the pseudogene TRBV3-2) with TRBJ1-5; D is perhaps TRBD1 (5 bases). CDR1 is LGHDT, CDR2 YNNKEL, per germline (reference sequence). The CDR3 loop spans 14 amino acids. Trimming took off 1 base at V and 5 bases at J, with 9 bases between the two ends.

The gene calls are TRBV7-2 and TRBJ2-3; 14 bases agree with TRBD2. V dropped 5 bases and J dropped 7; count of bases not matched to a gene: 8. The CDR3 covers 16 residues. Germline V lookup: CDR1 SGHTA, CDR2 FQGNSA. CDR3 loop: CASSRRLAGGPHTQYF. CDR3 DNA: TGTGCCAGCAGCAGACGACTAGCGGGGGGGCCTCATACGCAGTATTTT.